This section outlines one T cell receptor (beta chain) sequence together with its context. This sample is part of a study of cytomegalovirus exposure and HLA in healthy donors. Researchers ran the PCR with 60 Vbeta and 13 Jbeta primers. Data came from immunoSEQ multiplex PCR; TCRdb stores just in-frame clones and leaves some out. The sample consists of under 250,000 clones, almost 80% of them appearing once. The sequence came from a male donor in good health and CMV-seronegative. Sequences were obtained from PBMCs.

The CDR3, as DNA: TGTGCCAGCAGGTTTTCGGGAGCAGCGAGAGAGCAGTTCTTC. Translating it yields CASRFSGAAREQFF. The V call is TRBV9, the J call TRBJ2-1, with a possible D match to TRBD2 (6 bases). The CDR3 is 14 amino acids. The V end lost 5 bases, the J end lost 10 bases, and 19 bases lay between the germline ends. Germline CDR1 is SGDLS and CDR2 is YYNGEE.